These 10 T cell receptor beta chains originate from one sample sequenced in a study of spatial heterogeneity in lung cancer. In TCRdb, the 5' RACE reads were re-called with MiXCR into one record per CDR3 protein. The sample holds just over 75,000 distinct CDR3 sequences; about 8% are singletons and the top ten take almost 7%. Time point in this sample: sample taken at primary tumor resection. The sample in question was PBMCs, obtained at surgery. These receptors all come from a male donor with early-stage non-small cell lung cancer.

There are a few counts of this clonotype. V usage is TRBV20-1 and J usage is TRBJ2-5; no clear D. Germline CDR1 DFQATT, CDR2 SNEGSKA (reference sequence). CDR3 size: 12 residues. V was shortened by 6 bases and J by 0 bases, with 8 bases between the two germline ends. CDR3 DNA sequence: TGCAGTGCCGTCCAGTACCAAGAGACCCAGTACTTC. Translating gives CSAVQYQETQYF.

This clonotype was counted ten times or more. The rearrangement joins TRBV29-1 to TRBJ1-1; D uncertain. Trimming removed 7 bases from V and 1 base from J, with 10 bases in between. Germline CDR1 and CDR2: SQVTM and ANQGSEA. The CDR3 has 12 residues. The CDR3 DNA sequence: TGCAGCGGGAAAGTTGGGAACACTGAAGCTTTCTTT. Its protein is CSGKVGNTEAFF.

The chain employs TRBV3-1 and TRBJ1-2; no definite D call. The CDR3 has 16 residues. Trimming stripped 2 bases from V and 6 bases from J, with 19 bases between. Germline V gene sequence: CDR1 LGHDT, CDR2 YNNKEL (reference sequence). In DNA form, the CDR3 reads TGTGCCAGCAGCCAATCCAGCCTGAGAGAACGCCATGGCTACACCTTC. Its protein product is CASSQSSLRERHGYTF. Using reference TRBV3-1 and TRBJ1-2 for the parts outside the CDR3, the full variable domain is DTAVSQTPKYLVTQMGNDKSIKCEQNLGHDTMYWYKQDSKKFLKIMFSYNNKELIINETVPNRFSPKSPDKAHLNLHINSLELGDSAVYFCASSQSSLRERHGYTFGSGTRLTVV.

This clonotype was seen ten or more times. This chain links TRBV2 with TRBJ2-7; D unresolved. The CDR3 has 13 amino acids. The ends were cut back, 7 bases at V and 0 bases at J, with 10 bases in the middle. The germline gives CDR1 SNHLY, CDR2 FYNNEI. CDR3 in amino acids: CASITISSYEQYF. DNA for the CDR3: TGTGCCAGCATAACGATATCCTCCTACGAGCAGTACTTC.

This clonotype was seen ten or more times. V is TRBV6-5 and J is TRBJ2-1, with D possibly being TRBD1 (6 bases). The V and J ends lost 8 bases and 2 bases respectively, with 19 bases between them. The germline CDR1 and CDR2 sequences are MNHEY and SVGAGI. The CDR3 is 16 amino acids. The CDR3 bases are TGTGCCAGCGGGGGCTCCGGGACGGCCGCCTACAATGAGCAGTTCTTC. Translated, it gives CASGGSGTAAYNEQFF.

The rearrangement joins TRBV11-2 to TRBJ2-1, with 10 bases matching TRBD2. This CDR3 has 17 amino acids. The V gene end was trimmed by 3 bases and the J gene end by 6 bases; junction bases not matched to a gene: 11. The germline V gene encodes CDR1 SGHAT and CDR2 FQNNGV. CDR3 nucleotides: TGTGCCAGCAGCTTCACCCAGCGGGAGGGGTCCGGCAATGAGCAGTTCTTC. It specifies CASSFTQREGSGNEQFF.

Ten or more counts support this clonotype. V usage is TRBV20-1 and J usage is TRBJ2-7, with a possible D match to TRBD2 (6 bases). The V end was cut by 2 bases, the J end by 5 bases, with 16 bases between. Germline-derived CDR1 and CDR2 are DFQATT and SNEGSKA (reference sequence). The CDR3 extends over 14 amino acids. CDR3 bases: TGCAGTGCTAGATGGTCTGCGGGATCCGACGAGCAGTACTTC. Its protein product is CSARWSAGSDEQYF.

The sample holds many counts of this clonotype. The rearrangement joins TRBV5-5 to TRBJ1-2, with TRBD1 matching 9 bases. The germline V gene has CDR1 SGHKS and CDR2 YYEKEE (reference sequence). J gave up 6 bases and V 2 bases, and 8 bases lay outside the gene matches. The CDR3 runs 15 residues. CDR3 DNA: TGTGCCAGCAGCTTACTTACAGGGGGCAGCGATGGCTACACCTTC. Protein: CASSLLTGGSDGYTF. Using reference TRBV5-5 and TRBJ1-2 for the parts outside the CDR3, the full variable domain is DAGVTQSPTHLIKTRGQQVTLRCSPISGHKSVSWYQQVLGQGPQFIFQYYEKEERGRGNFPDRFSARQFPNYSSELNVNALLLGDSALYLCASSLLTGGSDGYTFGSGTRLTVV.

Here the CDR3 DNA reads TGTGCCAGCAGTTTAATCGCTTATAATGAAAAACTGTTTTTT. Protein: CASSLIAYNEKLFF. V and J are TRBV27 and TRBJ1-4; no definite D call. Between the trimmed V and J ends, which lost 2 bases and 4 bases, there was a span of 8 bases. Germline V gives CDR1 MNHEY, CDR2 SMNVEV (reference sequence). The CDR3 runs 14 residues.

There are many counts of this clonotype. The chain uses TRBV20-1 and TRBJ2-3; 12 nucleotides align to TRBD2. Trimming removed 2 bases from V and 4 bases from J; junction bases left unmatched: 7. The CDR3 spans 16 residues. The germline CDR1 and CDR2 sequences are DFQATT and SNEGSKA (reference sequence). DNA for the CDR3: TGCAGTGCTAGACTAGCGGGAGGGGTACGGCCAGATACGCAGTATTTT. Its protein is CSARLAGGVRPDTQYF.